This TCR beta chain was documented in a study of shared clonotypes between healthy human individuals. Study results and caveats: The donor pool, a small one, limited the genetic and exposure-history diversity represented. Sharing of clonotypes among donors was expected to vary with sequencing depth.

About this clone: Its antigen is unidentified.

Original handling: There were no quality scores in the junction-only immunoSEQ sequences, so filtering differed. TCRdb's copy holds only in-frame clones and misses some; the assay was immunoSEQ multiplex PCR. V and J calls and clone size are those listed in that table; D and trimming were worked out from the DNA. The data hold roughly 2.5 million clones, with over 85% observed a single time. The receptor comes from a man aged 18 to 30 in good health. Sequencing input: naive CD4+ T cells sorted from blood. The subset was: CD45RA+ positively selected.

The CDR3 bases are TGTGCCAGCAGGACCGGGGGGAACAATCAGCCCCAGCATTTT. The encoded protein is CASRTGGNNQPQHF. This chain links TRBV27 with TRBJ1-5; weak D call: TRBD1 (5 bases). Trimming left V 6 bases short and J 3 bases short, with 12 bases between. The CDR3 runs to 14 residues. The germline V gene has CDR1 MNHEY and CDR2 SMNVEV (reference sequence).